What follows are 4 T cell receptor beta chains derived from one specimen sequenced in a study of blood T cell repertoires in COVID-19. The table came from immunoSEQ multiplex PCR; TCRdb's copy has only in-frame clones and leaves some out. Of 85,000 to 120,000 clones detected, 84% appear once; the ten largest clones hold more than 9%. The material sequenced was peripheral blood. These receptors came from a man aged 35 to 55 with active or convalescent COVID-19.

The sample holds one count of this clone. This sequence joins TRBV15 and TRBJ2-1, with D unresolved. Per the germline V gene, CDR1 is LNHNV and CDR2 is YYDKDF (reference sequence). The CDR3 is made up of 15 amino acids. V lost 0 bases and J 2 bases, leaving 8 bases between the germline ends. The CDR3 DNA reads TGTGCCACCAGCAGAGAATCTTTAACCTACAATGAGCAGTTCTTC. As protein: CATSRESLTYNEQFF.

The genes are TRBV7-3 and TRBJ2-7; 10 bases map to TRBD1. Germline loops: CDR1 SGHTA, CDR2 FQGTGA. The length of the CDR3 is 13 residues. After removal of 8 bases from V and 5 bases from J, the junction contained 6 bases not matched to a gene. CDR3 sequence: CASRDRGYHEQYF. The CDR3 DNA sequence: TGTGCCAGCCGGGACAGGGGTTACCACGAGCAGTACTTC.

Regarding this clone: Mismatch with germline at one junction end may stem from a read error. The CDR3 sequence: CASSLDGRGQQFF. The DNA for the CDR3 is TGTGCCAGCAGCTTAGACGGAAGGGGGCAGCAGTTCTTC. This sequence joins TRBV12-3 or TRBV12-4 and TRBJ2-1, with 7 positions matching TRBD1. The CDR3 runs to 13 residues.

The chain joins TRBV5-1 to TRBJ2-7; D uncertain. From germline, CDR1 is SGHRS and CDR2 YFSETQ. V lost 5 bases, J lost 0 bases, and 6 bases lay in between. The CDR3 runs to 12 residues. Here the CDR3 reads CASSGSSYEQYF. The CDR3 DNA follows: TGCGCCAGCAGTGGCAGCTCCTACGAGCAGTACTTC.